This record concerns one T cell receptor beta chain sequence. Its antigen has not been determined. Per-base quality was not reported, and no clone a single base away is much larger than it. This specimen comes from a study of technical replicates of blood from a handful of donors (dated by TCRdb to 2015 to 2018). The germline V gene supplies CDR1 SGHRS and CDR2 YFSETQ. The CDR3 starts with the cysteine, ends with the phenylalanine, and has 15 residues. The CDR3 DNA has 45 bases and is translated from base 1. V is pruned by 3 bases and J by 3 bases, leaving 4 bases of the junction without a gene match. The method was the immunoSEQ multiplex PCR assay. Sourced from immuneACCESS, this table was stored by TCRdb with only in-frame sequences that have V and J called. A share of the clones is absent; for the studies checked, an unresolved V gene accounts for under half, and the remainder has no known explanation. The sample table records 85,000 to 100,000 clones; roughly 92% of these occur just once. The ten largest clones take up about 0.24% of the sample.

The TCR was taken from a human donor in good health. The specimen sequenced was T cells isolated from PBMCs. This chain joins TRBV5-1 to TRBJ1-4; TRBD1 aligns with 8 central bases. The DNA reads TGCGCCAGCAGCTCAGGGGGCCGGGCTAATGAAAAACTGTTTTTT. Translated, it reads CASSSGGRANEKLFF.